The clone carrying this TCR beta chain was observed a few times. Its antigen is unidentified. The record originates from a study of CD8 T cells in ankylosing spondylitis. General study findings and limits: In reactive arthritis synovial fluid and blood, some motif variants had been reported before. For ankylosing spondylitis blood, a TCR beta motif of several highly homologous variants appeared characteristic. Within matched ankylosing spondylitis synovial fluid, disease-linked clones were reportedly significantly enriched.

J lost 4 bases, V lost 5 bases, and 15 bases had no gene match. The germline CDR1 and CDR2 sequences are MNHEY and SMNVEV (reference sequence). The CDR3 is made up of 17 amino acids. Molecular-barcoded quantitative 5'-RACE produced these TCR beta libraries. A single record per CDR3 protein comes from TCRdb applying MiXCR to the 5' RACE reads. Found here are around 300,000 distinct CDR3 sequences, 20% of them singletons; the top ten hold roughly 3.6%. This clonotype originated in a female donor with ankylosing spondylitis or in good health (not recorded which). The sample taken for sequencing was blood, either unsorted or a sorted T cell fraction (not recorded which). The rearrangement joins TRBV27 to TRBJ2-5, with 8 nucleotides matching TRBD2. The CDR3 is CASSTRREAGVGETQYF. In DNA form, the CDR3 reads TGTGCCAGCAGTACCCGTCGGGAAGCGGGAGTAGGAGAGACCCAGTACTTC.